This entry lists 23 T cell receptor beta chains sequenced from one sample in a study of human T cells and chemical hapten exposure. Time point specified: patch test 3, about 24 weeks after DPC sensitization. As to treatment: therapeutic diphenylcyclopropenone sensitization with weekly scalp DPC. TCRdb recomputed calls from the RACE reads with MiXCR, one row per CDR3 protein. In the table there are about 160,000 distinct CDR3 sequences, 25% to 30% of which are singletons. The sample here was whole blood, taken in connection with sensitization to the hapten diphenylcyclopropenone (DPC). These TCRs come from a woman aged 18-30 years with alopecia areata. Some clones in this sample may be carry-over from other donors' samples.

This clonotype appeared a few times. V gene TRBV2 combines with J gene TRBJ1-2, with D possibly TRBD1 on 5 matching bases. Germline CDR1 and CDR2: SNHLY and FYNNEI. The CDR3 has 13 residues. Trimming removed 7 bases from V and 4 bases from J, with 13 bases in between. In DNA form, the CDR3 reads TGTGCCAGCAAAGAACAGGAACCCTATGGCTACACCTTC. It yields the protein CASKEQEPYGYTF.

The CDR3 protein is CSAPRDRGSYEQYF. The CDR3 DNA reads as TGCAGTGCTCCCCGGGACAGGGGCTCCTACGAGCAGTACTTC. This chain joins TRBV20-1 and TRBJ2-7, with 10 nucleotides matching TRBD1. V lost 5 bases to trimming and J lost 0 bases; unmatched junction nucleotides: 4. This CDR3 comprises 14 residues. The germline CDR1 and CDR2 sequences are DFQATT and SNEGSKA (reference sequence).

This clonotype was counted a single time. CDR3 loop: CASSFSPGPETQYF. CDR3 in DNA: TGTGCCAGCAGTTTTTCCCCAGGGCCAGAGACCCAGTACTTC. The chain combines TRBV12-3 or TRBV12-4 with TRBJ2-5; TRBD1 might be the D (5 bases). V was cut by 3 bases and J by 4 bases, with 12 bases left in between. CDR3 size: 14 residues.

This chain joins TRBV7-2 and TRBJ2-7; 9 bases fit TRBD2. Germline V gives CDR1 SGHTA, CDR2 FQGNSA. CDR3 size: 15 residues. The V and J ends lost 3 bases and 7 bases, in that order; junction bases with no gene match: 10. The chain's CDR3 is CASSFTPTLAGEQYF. CDR3 nucleotide sequence: TGTGCCAGCAGCTTTACCCCGACCCTAGCGGGGGAGCAGTACTTC.

The rearrangement uses TRBV4-3 and TRBJ2-1; TRBD2 aligns across 11 bases. CDR3 size: 15 residues. Losses at the gene ends were 1 base for V and 15 bases for J; bases not matched to a gene: 11. Germline values: CDR1 LGHNA, CDR2 YSLEER. Written as DNA, the CDR3 is TGCGCCAGCAGCCAAGGACTAGCGGGGTACAATGAGTTGTTCTTC. Translation: CASSQGLAGYNELFF.

The sample holds a few counts of this clonotype. This chain links TRBV20-1 with TRBJ2-2; TRBD2 aligns across 8 bases. The ends lost 2 bases at V and 0 bases at J; junction bases unmatched: 2. CDR1 and CDR2 (germline): DFQATT, SNEGSKA (reference sequence). The CDR3 totals 15 residues. The CDR3 sequence is CSARSLAANTGELFF. Written as DNA, the CDR3 is TGCAGTGCTAGATCACTAGCGGCGAACACCGGGGAGCTGTTTTTT.

This chain joins TRBV4-1 and TRBJ2-7; D remains unclear. The germline gives CDR1 MGHRA, CDR2 YSYEKL. With 1 base removed from V and 3 bases from J, the gap between germline ends came to 10 bases. This CDR3 region has 14 residues. CDR3 nucleotides: TGCGCCAGCAGCCAAGGAATCGGAAACTACGAGCAGTACTTC. This translates into CASSQGIGNYEQYF.

This rearrangement joins TRBV4-1 to TRBJ2-7; D unclear. Germline V gives CDR1 MGHRA, CDR2 YSYEKL. This CDR3 comprises 13 residues. V lost 3 bases and J 6 bases, leaving 12 bases between the germline ends. The CDR3 nucleotides read TGCGCCAGCAGCCACCCTCACCTACCCGAGCAGTACTTC. As protein: CASSHPHLPEQYF.

This clonotype was observed a few times. The chain employs TRBV6-1 and TRBJ1-2; D gene unclear. In germline, CDR1 is MNHNS, CDR2 SASEGT. Trimming took off 2 bases at V and 4 bases at J, with 14 bases between the two ends. This CDR3 has 15 amino acids. The CDR3 is CASSEKGRSSYGYTF. In DNA form, the CDR3 reads TGTGCCAGCAGTGAAAAAGGCAGGTCCTCCTATGGCTACACCTTC.

This clonotype was seen a few times. The V and J genes are TRBV18 and TRBJ2-3; D not certain. V lost 0 bases, J lost 6 bases, and 13 bases lay in between. The CDR3 covers 15 residues. The germline CDR1 and CDR2 sequences are KGHSH and LQKENI. CDR3 region: CASSPPGVAPDTQYF. CDR3 coding DNA: TGTGCCAGCTCACCACCTGGGGTAGCTCCTGATACGCAGTATTTT.

The chain employs TRBV29-1 and TRBJ2-5; D gene unclear. This CDR3 is 15 amino acids long. Germline assignment: CDR1 SQVTM and CDR2 ANQGSEA. V gave up 6 bases and J gave up 1 base, with 18 bases separating them. CDR3 region: CSVVFRPAAQETQYF. Written as DNA, the CDR3 is TGCAGCGTGGTTTTCCGCCCGGCGGCCCAAGAGACCCAGTACTTC. The full variable domain, completed using reference TRBV29-1 and TRBJ2-5, is SAVISQKPSRDICQRGTSLTIQCQVDSQVTMMFWYRQQPGQSLTLIATANQGSEATYESGFVIDKFPISRPNLTFSTLTVSNMSPEDSSIYLCSVVFRPAAQETQYFGPGTRLLVL.

The genes are TRBV2 and TRBJ2-7; 10 nucleotides line up with TRBD1. The CDR3 consists of 13 residues. V shed 4 bases, J shed 7 bases, and the junction held 4 bases outside the gene matches. Germline V gene sequence: CDR1 SNHLY, CDR2 FYNNEI. The CDR3 sequence: CASSGQGAREQYF. CDR3 DNA sequence: TGTGCCAGCAGTGGACAGGGGGCAAGAGAGCAGTACTTC.

V and J are TRBV29-1 and TRBJ1-2; D unclear. Germline CDR1 and CDR2: SQVTM and ANQGSEA. V lost 1 base and J lost 0, with 9 bases in between. This CDR3 is 14 amino acids long. CDR3 protein: CSVEGRPTNYGYTF. CDR3 sequence (DNA): TGCAGCGTTGAAGGCAGGCCCACTAACTATGGCTACACCTTC.

This clonotype was seen a handful of times. V and J are TRBV2 and TRBJ2-1; no firm D call. The CDR3 runs 11 residues. The V and J ends lost 10 bases and 5 bases respectively, with 9 bases between them. CDR1 SNHLY and CDR2 FYNNEI come from the germline V gene. The CDR3 bases are TGTGCCACCCTAGTTGACAATGAGCAGTTCTTC. Translation: CATLVDNEQFF.

The chain combines TRBV29-1 with TRBJ2-5; perhaps TRBD2 as D (5 bases). The CDR3 is made up of 13 amino acids. V dropped 4 bases and J dropped 2 bases, with 11 bases sitting between them. From germline, CDR1 is SQVTM and CDR2 ANQGSEA. For the CDR3, the DNA is TGCAGCGTTGGCGGAGGTCCTCAAGAGACCCAGTACTTC. Its protein is CSVGGGPQETQYF.

The chain carries TRBV7-2 and TRBJ2-5; no clear D. Trimming left V 1 base short and J 3 bases short, with 12 bases between. The CDR3 consists of 15 residues. Per germline, CDR1 SGHTA and CDR2 FQGNSA. The CDR3 protein is CASSLGPGEEETQYF. DNA of the CDR3: TGTGCCAGCAGCTTAGGGCCGGGTGAAGAAGAGACCCAGTACTTC. Based on the CDR3 plus reference TRBV7-2 and TRBJ2-5, the full variable domain is GAGVSQSPSNKVTEKGKDVELRCDPISGHTALYWYRQSLGQGLEFLIYFQGNSAPDKSGLPSDRFSAERTGGSVSTLTIQRTQQEDSAVYLCASSLGPGEEETQYFGPGTRLLVL.

The V and J genes are TRBV7-2 and TRBJ2-3, with D perhaps TRBD2 (5 bases). The CDR3 contains 14 residues. Germline V gene data show CDR1 as SGHTA and CDR2 as FQGNSA. V dropped 6 bases and J dropped 1 base, with 11 bases sitting between them. CDR3 amino acids: CASRRSRGTDTQYF. CDR3 coding DNA: TGTGCCAGCAGAAGGTCGAGGGGCACAGATACGCAGTATTTT.

The rearrangement links TRBV6-6 to TRBJ2-1, with 15 positions matching TRBD2. Germline values: CDR1 MNHNY, CDR2 SVGAGI (reference sequence). The ends lost 5 bases at V and 5 bases at J; junction bases unmatched: 10. The CDR3 covers 18 residues. The CDR3 loop is CASSTPGLAGGDHNEQFF. In DNA form, the CDR3 reads TGTGCCAGCAGTACCCCGGGACTAGCGGGGGGAGACCACAATGAGCAGTTCTTC.

In its sample, this clonotype was seen a few times. V and J are TRBV5-6 and TRBJ2-3, with 10 bases that match TRBD2. CDR3 length: 16 amino acids. CDR1 and CDR2 (germline): SGHDT, YYEEEE. Trimming cost V 3 bases and J 2 bases; bases outside gene matches: 6. CDR3 DNA: TGTGCCAGCAGCTCGCATCTAGCGGGAGCCACAGATACGCAGTATTTT. Amino acid sequence: CASSSHLAGATDTQYF. Full variable domain (remainder filled in from reference TRBV5-6 and TRBJ2-3): DAGVTQSPTHLIKTRGQQVTLRCSPKSGHDTVSWYQQALGQGPQFIFQYYEEEERQRGNFPDRFSGHQFPNYSSELNVNALLLGDSALYLCASSSHLAGATDTQYFGPGTRLTVL.

This clonotype was observed at least ten times. The CDR3 coding sequence is TGTGCCAGCACCAACACCTGGAACTATGGCTACACCTTC. It codes for CASTNTWNYGYTF. The chain is built from TRBV12-3 or TRBV12-4 and TRBJ1-2, with D unclear. CDR3 length equals 13 residues. Trimming took off 7 bases at V and 2 bases at J, with 11 bases between the two ends.

This clonotype was counted a few times. The V and J genes are TRBV7-2 and TRBJ1-1, with 8 bases identical to TRBD1. Looked up from germline, CDR1 is SGHTA and CDR2 is FQGNSA. The CDR3 is 12 residues long. Losses at the gene ends were 7 bases for V and 12 bases for J; bases not matched to a gene: 10. CDR3 in amino acids: CASTLRTGITFF. The DNA for the CDR3 is TGTGCCAGCACCCTGAGGACAGGGATTACTTTCTTT.

This clonotype occurred a few times. The chain has TRBV29-1 and TRBJ1-2, with 11 nucleotides matching TRBD1. With V trimmed by 6 bases and J by 7 bases, 4 bases remained unmatched. Germline values: CDR1 SQVTM, CDR2 ANQGSEA. The CDR3 length is 12 residues. The CDR3 loop is CSVDRGPGGYTF. CDR3 bases: TGCAGCGTGGACAGGGGGCCTGGTGGCTACACCTTC.

The genes are TRBV18 and TRBJ2-3, with TRBD2 identical over 10 bases. Germline-derived CDR1 and CDR2 are KGHSH and LQKENI. V lost 1 base to trimming and J lost 6 bases; unmatched junction nucleotides: 7. The CDR3 extends over 16 amino acids. CDR3 loop: CASSPQLAGRRDTQYF. For the CDR3, the DNA is TGTGCCAGCTCACCACAACTAGCGGGGCGCCGGGATACGCAGTATTTT.